This T cell receptor beta chain was recovered during a study of control samples from healthy donors and cancer patients. This table comes from immunoSEQ multiplex PCR, and its TCRdb copy is limited to in-frame clones, with some not included. The table has 15,000 or so clones, around 92% seen once; the top ten hold 14%. V lost 2 bases, J lost 5 bases, and 9 bases stayed unmatched. The length of the CDR3 is 16 residues. The germline V gene has CDR1 SGHRS and CDR2 YFSETQ. The V gene is TRBV5-1, the J gene TRBJ1-1; the match to TRBD1 covers 10 bases. This receptor was taken from a man aged 80 or over with lung cancer. The material sequenced was PBMCs. CDR3 region: CASSFGPTGGLTEAFF. The DNA of the CDR3 is TGCGCCAGCAGCTTCGGACCGACAGGGGGCTTGACTGAAGCTTTCTTT.